This T cell receptor (beta chain) stems from a study of spatial heterogeneity in lung cancer. Study-wide background: The library had UMIs, and each TCR and UMI pair averaged more than ten raw reads.

This clonotype was detected many times. V lost 3 bases and J 4 bases, leaving 10 bases between the germline ends. Germline lookup yields CDR1 MGHDK and CDR2 SYGVNS. The CDR3 runs 14 residues. Regarding time point: sample taken at primary tumor resection. Each CDR3 protein is one row after TCRdb ran MiXCR on the 5' RACE reads. The profile covers 25,000 or so distinct CDR3 sequences, with about 3.5% appearing a single time and more than 25% taken by the ten largest. The origin of this receptor is a female donor with early-stage non-small cell lung cancer. Specimen: PBMCs, collected at surgery. The genes are TRBV25-1 and TRBJ2-1; D gene ambiguous. The CDR3 protein is CASSDPGPYNEQFF. In DNA, the CDR3 is TGTGCCAGCAGTGATCCCGGGCCTTACAATGAGCAGTTCTTC.